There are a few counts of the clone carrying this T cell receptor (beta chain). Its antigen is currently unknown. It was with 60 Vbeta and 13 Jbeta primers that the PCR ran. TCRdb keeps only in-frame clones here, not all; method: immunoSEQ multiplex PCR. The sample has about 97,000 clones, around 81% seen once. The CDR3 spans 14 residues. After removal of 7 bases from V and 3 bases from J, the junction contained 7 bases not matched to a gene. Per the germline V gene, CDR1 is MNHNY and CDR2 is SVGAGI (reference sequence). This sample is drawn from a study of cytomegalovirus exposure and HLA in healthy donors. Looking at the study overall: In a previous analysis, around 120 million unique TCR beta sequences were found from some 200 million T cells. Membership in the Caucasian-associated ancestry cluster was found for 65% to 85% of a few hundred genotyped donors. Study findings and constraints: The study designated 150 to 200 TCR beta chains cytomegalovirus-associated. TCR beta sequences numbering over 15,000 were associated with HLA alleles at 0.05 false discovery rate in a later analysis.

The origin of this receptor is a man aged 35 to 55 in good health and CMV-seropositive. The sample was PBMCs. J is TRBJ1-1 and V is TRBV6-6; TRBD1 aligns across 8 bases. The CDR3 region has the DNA TGTGCCAGCACGAGTCCGGACAGGGACACTGAAGCTTTCTTT. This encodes CASTSPDRDTEAFF.